Below are 27 T cell receptor beta chains sequenced from a single sample in a study of regulatory T cells in long-lasting Graves disease. Time point defined: newly diagnosed GD, antithyroid drugs for less than 3 months. PBMC-extracted RNA yielded the TCR library. Assembly of TCR beta libraries relied on iRepertoire HTBI primers together with Arm-PCR of CDR3 regions. TCRdb reprocessed the multiplex PCR reads via MiXCR and lists one record per CDR3 protein. The table records about 320,000 distinct CDR3 sequences, about 20% of them present only once. The starting material was peripheral blood mononuclear cells (PBMCs), obtained at new diagnosis, from a patient treated with antithyroid drugs. The source is a female donor with Graves disease.

This clonotype has a count of ten or more. CDR3: CASRPDPNGELFF. The CDR3 nucleotides are TGTGCCAGCCGGCCAGATCCAAACGGGGAGCTGTTTTTT. The chain recombines TRBV28 with TRBJ2-2, with D unresolved. The germline CDR1 and CDR2 sequences are MDHEN and SYDVKM. The CDR3 is 13 amino acids. V was pared by 8 bases and J by 7 bases, with 14 bases between.

This clonotype was seen repeatedly, ten times or more. V usage is TRBV7-6 and J usage is TRBJ1-4, with a weak D call TRBD1 (5 bases). The V end was cut by 4 bases, the J end by 7 bases, with 13 bases between. The CDR3 covers 14 residues. Germline CDR1 reads SGHVS; CDR2 reads FNYEAQ. CDR3 residues: CASSSLGQGEKLFF. CDR3 coding DNA: TGTGCCAGCAGCTCCCTAGGGCAGGGTGAAAAACTGTTTTTT. Filled out from reference TRBV7-6 and TRBJ1-4, the complete variable domain reads GAGVSQSPRYKVTKRGQDVALRCDPISGHVSLYWYRQALGQGPEFLTYFNYEAQQDKSGLPNDRFSAERPEGSISTLTIQRTEQRDSAMYRCASSSLGQGEKLFFGSGTQLSVL.

This clonotype was detected only a few times. A read error may produce the germline difference seen at one junction end. V gene TRBV10-1 combines with J gene TRBJ2-5; TRBD2 matches 9 bases. Germline CDR1 WNHNN, CDR2 SYGVQD (reference sequence). The CDR3 is 16 amino acids. CDR3 protein: CASSEFAGGPEETQYF. Here the CDR3 DNA reads TGCGCCAGCAGCGAGTTCGCGGGAGGGCCGGAAGAGACCCAGTACTTC.

This clonotype was observed many times. V usage is TRBV18 and J usage is TRBJ2-7; 8 bases align to TRBD1. The CDR3 has 16 amino acids. CDR1 is KGHSH, CDR2 LQKENI, per germline. The J segment lost 2 bases and the V segment lost 4 bases, leaving 10 bases of the junction unmatched. The CDR3 region is CASSLMPGQATYEQYF. The CDR3 region has the DNA TGTGCCAGCTCACTCATGCCGGGACAGGCTACCTACGAGCAGTACTTC.

This clonotype was seen repeatedly, ten times or more. The chain couples TRBV7-9 to TRBJ1-2; no definite D call. The V gene lost 6 bases and the J gene lost 7 bases, with 18 bases spanning the gap. The length of the CDR3 is 14 residues. Germline V CDR1 and CDR2: SEHNR, FQNEAQ (reference sequence). The CDR3 DNA follows: TGTGCCAGCAGTCACCCAGCGGTACGCTTTGGCTACACCTTC. It translates to CASSHPAVRFGYTF.

To note about this clonotype: One base separates it from a far larger clone, so it is likely a read error. This likely comes from a read error, as the CDR3 has no conserved phenylalanine or tryptophan at its end. The chain uses TRBV7-9 and TRBJ2-1; weak D call: TRBD2 (6 bases). CDR3 length: 15 amino acids. Trimming stripped 9 bases from V and 5 bases from J, with 20 bases between. Germline-derived CDR1 and CDR2 are SEHNR and FQNEAQ (reference sequence). CDR3 region: CASNPAGGGHNEQFL. CDR3 sequence (DNA): TGTGCCAGTAATCCCGCAGGAGGAGGGCACAATGAGCAGTTCTTG.

This rearrangement joins TRBV20-1 to TRBJ1-3; possible D gene TRBD1, 5 bases. V lost 0 bases to trimming and J lost 5 bases, with 11 bases between them. This CDR3 has 14 amino acids. Germline V gives CDR1 DFQATT, CDR2 SNEGSKA (reference sequence). This chain's CDR3 is CSARDSGRRNTIYF. The CDR3 nucleotides read TGCAGTGCTAGAGATTCGGGACGAAGAAACACCATATATTTT.

A few counts support this clonotype. A much bigger clone sits one base away, suggesting this may be a read error. The chain links TRBV28 to TRBJ2-1, with TRBD1 matching 8 bases. CDR1 is MDHEN and CDR2 is SYDVKM in the germline V gene. The CDR3 is 13 amino acids. CDR3 DNA: TGTGTCAGCAGGGGGACAGGCCTCAATGAGCAGTTCTTC. Its protein product is CVSRGTGLNEQFF.

This clonotype has at least ten counts. V gene TRBV11-2 combines with J gene TRBJ1-1; D ambiguous. The CDR3 is 13 residues long. The germline CDR1 and CDR2 sequences are SGHAT and FQNNGV. V was shortened by 4 bases and J by 2 bases, with 8 bases between the two germline ends. The CDR3 DNA reads as TGTGCCAGCAGCTCCTACAAAAACACTGAAGCTTTCTTT. It codes for CASSSYKNTEAFF.

The chain has TRBV19 and TRBJ2-3; TRBD2 matches 9 bases. Germline V gene lookup returns CDR1 LNHDA and CDR2 SQIVND (reference sequence). V lost 4 bases and J lost 2; bases outside the gene matches: 7. CDR3 length: 16 amino acids. The CDR3 DNA is TGTGCCAGTAGTAGCGGGAGGGCGAGGTTCACAGATACGCAGTATTTT. Translated: CASSSGRARFTDTQYF.

This clonotype was counted at least ten times. The genes are TRBV28 and TRBJ1-1; TRBD1 might be the D (5 bases). Germline CDR1 is MDHEN and CDR2 is SYDVKM. The length of the CDR3 is 12 residues. V lost 3 bases and J lost 6, with 8 bases in between. The CDR3 is CASSLRGPEAFF. The DNA of the CDR3 is TGTGCCAGCAGTTTGAGGGGCCCTGAAGCTTTCTTT.

The gene calls are TRBV6-2 or TRBV6-3 and TRBJ2-5, with 11 bases that match TRBD2. The CDR3 is made up of 18 amino acids. V lost 0 bases and J lost 5; bases outside the gene matches: 11. CDR1 is MNHEY and CDR2 is SVGEGT in the germline V gene. The CDR3: CASSYSSGRAGLGETQYF. The CDR3 DNA reads TGTGCCAGCAGTTACTCTAGCGGGAGGGCCGGACTAGGGGAGACCCAGTACTTC.

The sample holds many counts of this clonotype. In DNA form, the CDR3 reads TGTGCCAGCAGCCACGACAGGTCGTCCTACGAGCAGTACTTC. Protein: CASSHDRSSYEQYF. The chain carries TRBV28 and TRBJ2-7; a possible D gene is TRBD1 (6 bases). CDR1 is MDHEN and CDR2 is SYDVKM in the germline V gene. The CDR3 consists of 14 residues. Trimming cost V 6 bases and J 1 base, with 13 bases left between them. The full variable domain, completed using reference TRBV28 and TRBJ2-7, is DVKVTQSSRYLVKRTGEKVFLECVQDMDHENMFWYRQDPGLGLRLIYFSYDVKMKEKGDIPEGYSVSREKKERFSLILESASTNQTSMYLCASSHDRSSYEQYFGPGTRLTVT.

This clonotype was detected many times. The V gene is TRBV5-1, the J gene TRBJ1-1; D unclear. V was trimmed by 0 bases and J by 1 base, leaving 4 bases between them. Germline CDR1 and CDR2: SGHRS and YFSETQ. The CDR3 runs 13 residues. DNA of the CDR3: TGCGCCAGCAGCTTGGACCCGAACACTGAAGCTTTCTTT. Protein product: CASSLDPNTEAFF.

Notes on this clonotype: This may be a read error: a much more frequent sequence differs by one nucleotide. The chain combines TRBV19 with TRBJ1-6, with no clear D. Germline V CDR1 and CDR2: LNHDA, SQIVND (reference sequence). The CDR3 has 14 residues. V was trimmed by 10 bases and J by 7 bases, leaving 17 bases between them. This CDR3 reads CANGLPGHNSPLHF. In nucleotides, the CDR3 is TGTGCCAATGGACTCCCGGGTCACAATTCACCCCTCCACTTT. Full variable domain (remainder filled in from reference TRBV19 and TRBJ1-6): DGGITQSPKYLFRKEGQNVTLSCEQNLNHDAMYWYRQDPGQGLRLIYYSQIVNDFQKGDIAEGYSVSREKKESFPLTVTSAQKNPTAFYLCANGLPGHNSPLHFGNGTRLTVT.

Many counts were recorded for this clonotype. The V call is TRBV11-2, the J call TRBJ1-1; a possible D gene is TRBD1 (6 bases). This CDR3 spans 17 amino acids. Trimming removed 0 bases from V and 6 bases from J, with 20 bases in between. Germline assignment: CDR1 SGHAT and CDR2 FQNNGV. CDR3: CASSLDLGGRPGAEAFF. The CDR3, as DNA: TGTGCCAGCAGCTTAGATTTGGGGGGGCGGCCAGGGGCTGAAGCTTTCTTT.

This clonotype was counted at least ten times. The chain combines TRBV6-1 with TRBJ1-4; 9 bases match TRBD1. CDR1 is MNHNS, CDR2 SASEGT, per germline. CDR3 size: 14 residues. V gave up 4 bases and J gave up 4 bases; unmatched junction bases: 1. Here the CDR3 reads CASSGTGDNEKLFF. The CDR3 DNA reads as TGTGCCAGCAGTGGGACAGGGGATAATGAAAAACTGTTTTTT.

Ten or more counts support this clonotype. The genes are TRBV2 and TRBJ2-3, with 7 bases fitting TRBD2. With V trimmed by 7 bases and J by 3 bases, 7 bases remained unmatched. Germline V gene data show CDR1 as SNHLY and CDR2 as FYNNEI. There are 14 residues in the CDR3. The CDR3 DNA follows: TGTGCCAGCAAGGAGGGCGGGGGAACAGATACGCAGTATTTT. Translating it yields CASKEGGGTDTQYF.

This clonotype was counted only a few times. The genes are TRBV6-1 and TRBJ1-4, with TRBD1 as a possible D gene (5 bases). CDR1 and CDR2 from the germline V gene are MNHNS and SASEGT. V lost 4 bases and J lost 3, with 12 bases in between. This CDR3 is 15 amino acids long. CDR3: CASSAQGPPNEKLFF. DNA of the CDR3: TGTGCCAGCAGTGCCCAGGGTCCGCCTAATGAAAAACTGTTTTTT.

This clonotype was counted many times. This chain joins TRBV3-1 and TRBJ2-2, with 7 bases fitting TRBD1. The trim removed 0 bases at V and 4 bases at J, leaving 2 bases unmatched. The length of the CDR3 is 15 residues. Germline values: CDR1 LGHDT, CDR2 YNNKEL (reference sequence). The CDR3 reads CASSQDPGGTGELFF. As DNA, the CDR3 is TGTGCCAGCAGCCAAGACCCAGGGGGCACCGGGGAGCTGTTTTTT.

Ten or more counts support this clonotype. The chain links TRBV5-1 to TRBJ2-1, with 11 bases fitting TRBD2. The CDR3 extends over 18 amino acids. The V and J ends lost 4 bases and 5 bases, in that order; junction bases with no gene match: 14. Germline V gives CDR1 SGHRS, CDR2 YFSETQ. The CDR3 sequence is CASSPNPDSGRVDNEQFF. CDR3 DNA: TGCGCCAGCAGCCCTAACCCAGATAGCGGGAGGGTGGACAATGAGCAGTTCTTC.

This clonotype was observed many times. This chain joins TRBV6-1 and TRBJ2-1; D call uncertain. CDR3 length: 12 amino acids. The V end lost 7 bases, the J end lost 0 bases, and 4 bases lay between the germline ends. Germline lookup yields CDR1 MNHNS and CDR2 SASEGT. The CDR3 DNA reads as TGTGCCAGCAAGGGCTCCTACAATGAGCAGTTCTTC. This sequence encodes CASKGSYNEQFF.

This clonotype was counted many times. For the CDR3, the DNA is TGTGCCAGCAGTTTTAGCGGGAGGGCGGAGACCCAGTACTTC. It translates to CASSFSGRAETQYF. The genes are TRBV12-3 or TRBV12-4 and TRBJ2-5, with 11 bases identical to TRBD2. The CDR3 covers 14 residues. V dropped 3 bases and J dropped 5; count of bases not matched to a gene: 2.

This clonotype has at least ten counts. The chain has TRBV12-5 and TRBJ2-2; TRBD2 matches 7 bases. Trimming removed 0 bases from V and 3 bases from J; junction bases left unmatched: 7. The CDR3 runs to 17 residues. Looked up from germline, CDR1 is LGHNT and CDR2 is FRNRAP. CDR3 sequence: CASGLVRPSGYTGELFF. CDR3 in DNA: TGTGCTAGTGGTTTGGTTCGTCCTAGCGGCTACACCGGGGAGCTGTTTTTT.

This clonotype was recorded at least ten times. This chain uses TRBV11-2 with TRBJ1-3; tentative D call: TRBD1 (6 bases). This CDR3 is built from 18 residues. Trimming took off 1 base at V and 3 bases at J, with 19 bases between the two ends. Per the germline V gene, CDR1 is SGHAT and CDR2 is FQNNGV. CDR3 sequence: CASSLAAGAGARGNTIYF. The CDR3 DNA is TGTGCCAGCAGCTTAGCCGCCGGCGCAGGGGCACGTGGAAACACCATATATTTT.

The gene calls are TRBV12-3 or TRBV12-4 and TRBJ2-5; D is uncertain. The germline V and J ends were trimmed by 6 bases and 4 bases, with 15 bases remaining between them. The CDR3 extends over 14 amino acids. The CDR3 is CASSPVGRRETQYF. In nucleotides, the CDR3 is TGTGCCAGCAGCCCAGTAGGCAGGAGAGAGACCCAGTACTTC.

In its sample, this clonotype was seen a few times. V and J are TRBV20-1 and TRBJ2-3; tentatively, D is TRBD1 (6 bases). The CDR3 contains 14 residues. Per the germline V gene, CDR1 is DFQATT and CDR2 is SNEGSKA (reference sequence). Trimming took off 0 bases at V and 2 bases at J, with 9 bases between the two ends. CDR3 residues: CSARDRGDTDTQYF. The CDR3 coding sequence is TGCAGTGCTAGAGACAGGGGCGACACAGATACGCAGTATTTT.